This TCR beta chain originates from a study of cytomegalovirus exposure and HLA in healthy donors. This clone was found once. Its antigen remains unidentified. Researchers ran the PCR with 60 Vbeta and 13 Jbeta primers. The assay was immunoSEQ multiplex PCR, and TCRdb's table has in-frame clones only and misses some. The profile shows some 150,000 clones, around 66% of them singletons. The CDR3 is 16 amino acids. Germline V gene data show CDR1 as SEHNR and CDR2 as FQNEAQ (reference sequence). With 0 bases removed from V and 0 bases from J, the gap between germline ends came to 9 bases. Study conclusions and caveats: It emerged from a later analysis that several of the most significant clusters appeared to be linked to common viral pathogens. Accurate prediction of most subjects' HLA-A and HLA-B alleles from TCR beta sequences was reported.

Sequences were obtained from PBMCs. The clonotype was recovered from a woman aged 30 to 39 in good health and CMV-seropositive. The gene calls are TRBV7-9 and TRBJ1-3; the D is unclear. CDR3 residues: CASSLADGSSGNTIYF. CDR3 sequence (DNA): TGTGCCAGCAGCTTAGCGGACGGGAGCTCTGGAAACACCATATATTTT.